This T cell receptor beta chain was retrieved from a study of blood T cell repertoires in COVID-19. Overall study context: Specimens from acute and convalescent COVID-19 originated in the United States, Italy and Spain. Sources were T cells, B-cell-depleted T cells, or PBMCs; the material itself was cDNA or gDNA.

Trimming cost V 3 bases and J 4 bases; bases outside gene matches: 7. CDR1 is SGDLS, CDR2 YYNGEE, per germline. This CDR3 contains 16 residues. Authors' methods: Estimated nucleated cell counts came from reference gene primer amplification. The assay was immunoSEQ multiplex PCR, and TCRdb's table has in-frame clones only and misses some. The DNA gave D and trimming, while V, J and clone size come from that table. The sample lists about 30,000 clones; roughly 88% were seen once. The chain couples TRBV9 to TRBJ2-1; 10 nucleotides align to TRBD2. This clonotype originated in a man in his 60s with active COVID-19. Sample: peripheral blood. This chain's CDR3 is CASSGTGTSEYNEQFF. In nucleotides, the CDR3 is TGTGCCAGCAGCGGTACCGGGACTAGCGAATACAATGAGCAGTTCTTC.